Presented here are 9 T cell receptor beta chains from one specimen sequenced in a study of blood T cell repertoires in COVID-19. TCRdb keeps only in-frame clones here, not all; method: immunoSEQ multiplex PCR. This table has about 50,000 clones, about 89% appearing once. Source material: peripheral blood. These receptors all come from a human donor in a cohort sampled during active COVID-19.

J is TRBJ1-3 and V is TRBV6-1, with D possibly being TRBD1 (5 bases). V was cut by 2 bases and J by 0 bases, with 14 bases left in between. The CDR3 is 17 amino acids. CDR1 is MNHNS, CDR2 SASEGT, per germline. The CDR3 sequence: CASSESGGRGSGNTIYF. CDR3 in DNA: TGTGCCAGCAGTGAAAGTGGGGGGAGAGGCTCTGGAAACACCATATATTTT.

V gene TRBV6-5 combines with J gene TRBJ1-4; perhaps TRBD1 as D (6 bases). Looked up from germline, CDR1 is MNHEY and CDR2 is SVGAGI. Between the trimmed V and J ends, which lost 5 bases and 4 bases, there was a span of 14 bases. The CDR3 totals 15 residues. The CDR3 DNA follows: TGTGCCAGCAGTCTTTCGGGGGGCAGTAATGAAAAACTGTTTTTT. This sequence encodes CASSLSGGSNEKLFF.

The chain carries TRBV19 and TRBJ1-1, with a tentative D call TRBD1 (6 bases). There are 15 residues in the CDR3. V lost 10 bases and J lost 3, with 21 bases in between. Germline V CDR1 and CDR2: LNHDA, SQIVND (reference sequence). The CDR3 loop is CATATGTYGDTEAFF. The CDR3 nucleotides are TGTGCCACAGCGACCGGGACATACGGGGACACTGAAGCTTTCTTT.

This chain links TRBV5-6 with TRBJ1-1; D is uncertain. The V gene's germline CDR1 is SGHDT and CDR2 YYEEEE. V lost 1 base to trimming and J lost 6 bases, with 7 bases between them. This CDR3 region has 12 residues. This CDR3 reads CASSLWSAEAFF. In DNA form, the CDR3 reads TGTGCCAGCAGCTTGTGGAGCGCTGAAGCTTTCTTT.

This clone was seen a handful of times. The chain joins TRBV29-1 to TRBJ1-2, with 8 positions matching TRBD1. Germline CDR1 and CDR2: SQVTM and ANQGSEA. V lost 6 bases and J lost 6; bases outside the gene matches: 9. The CDR3 has 13 amino acids. The CDR3 loop reads CSVRRGRVHGYTF. In nucleotides, the CDR3 is TGCAGCGTCCGCAGGGGGCGCGTCCATGGCTACACCTTC.

The chain joins TRBV4-1 to TRBJ1-6, with TRBD1 as a possible D gene (6 bases). The germline CDR1 and CDR2 sequences are MGHRA and YSYEKL. V lost 1 base and J lost 7, with 14 bases in between. This CDR3 is 16 amino acids long. The CDR3 nucleotides are TGCGCCAGCAGCCAAGGTTTTACAGGGAAAAATTCACCCCTCCACTTT. Its protein product is CASSQGFTGKNSPLHF.

The V gene is TRBV2, the J gene TRBJ2-5; 7 positions agree with TRBD1. In germline, CDR1 is SNHLY, CDR2 FYNNEI. V shed 4 bases and J 2 bases; nucleotides not matched to a gene: 1. The CDR3 is 13 residues long. Written as DNA, the CDR3 is TGTGCCAGCAGTGTGACAGGGCAAGAGACCCAGTACTTC. Translation: CASSVTGQETQYF.

This chain links TRBV10-1 with TRBJ2-5; 7 bases are a match to TRBD2. Trimming cost V 3 bases and J 5 bases; bases outside gene matches: 9. The CDR3 has 15 amino acids. Per the germline V gene, CDR1 is WNHNN and CDR2 is SYGVQD (reference sequence). CDR3 coding DNA: TGCGCCAGCAGTGAAAGCGGGATTCCCTGGGAGACCCAGTACTTC. Its translation: CASSESGIPWETQYF.

The rearrangement links TRBV9 to TRBJ1-1; D not certain. Trimming pared 4 bases from V and 2 bases from J, leaving 9 bases between. Germline assignment: CDR1 SGDLS and CDR2 YYNGEE. The CDR3 is made up of 13 amino acids. The CDR3 bases are TGTGCCAGCAGCTTTCAGACTAACACTGAAGCTTTCTTT. Translated, it gives CASSFQTNTEAFF.